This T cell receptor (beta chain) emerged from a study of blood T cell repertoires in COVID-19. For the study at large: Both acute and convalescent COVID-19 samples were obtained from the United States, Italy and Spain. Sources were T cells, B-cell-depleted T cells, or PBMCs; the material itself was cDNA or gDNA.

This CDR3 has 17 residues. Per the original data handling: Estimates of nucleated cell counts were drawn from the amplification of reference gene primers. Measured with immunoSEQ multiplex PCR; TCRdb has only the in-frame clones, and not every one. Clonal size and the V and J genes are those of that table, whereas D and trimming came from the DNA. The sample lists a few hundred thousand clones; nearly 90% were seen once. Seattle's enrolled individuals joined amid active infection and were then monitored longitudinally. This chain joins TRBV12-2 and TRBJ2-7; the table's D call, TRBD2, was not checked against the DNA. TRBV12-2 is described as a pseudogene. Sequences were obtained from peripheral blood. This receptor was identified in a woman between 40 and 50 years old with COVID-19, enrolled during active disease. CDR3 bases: TGTGCAAGTCGCTTCAACCCGAGGGAGCGGGGGGGTGGCGAGCAGTACTTC. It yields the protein CASRFNPRERGGGEQYF.